Described below is a single T cell receptor (beta chain) sequence and its context. Its antigen is undetermined. CD45RA+ naive and CD45RA-negative memory subsets were separated from CD4+ cells. This record comes from a study of shared clonotypes between healthy human individuals. Study outcomes and limitations: The study drew on few donors, limiting represented genetic and exposure-history diversity.

Losses at the gene ends were 7 bases for V and 4 bases for J; bases not matched to a gene: 8. Germline-derived CDR1 and CDR2 are LNHDA and SQIVND (reference sequence). This CDR3 is 15 amino acids long. The assay was immunoSEQ multiplex PCR, and TCRdb's table has in-frame clones only and misses some. The table lists some 2,000,000 clones, approximately 94% of them singletons. V and J are TRBV19 and TRBJ2-1; 9 bases are shared with TRBD1. The TCR was taken from a man between 18 and 35 years old in good health. Sequences were obtained from naive CD4+ T cells sorted from blood. Subset meaning: CD45RA+ positively selected. DNA for the CDR3: TGTGCCAGTACCCCGGACAGGGGTAGGTACAATGAGCAGTTCTTC. Amino acids: CASTPDRGRYNEQFF.